The clone carrying this T cell receptor (beta chain) was seen a single time. Assay: immunoSEQ multiplex PCR; the TCRdb copy retains only in-frame clones and omits some. The sample has 90,000 or so clones; 85% to 90% are singletons. Time point denoted: pretreatment peripheral blood. The CDR3 runs 16 residues. From germline, CDR1 is SEHNR and CDR2 FQNEAQ (reference sequence). V shed 5 bases, J shed 12 bases, and the junction held 15 bases outside the gene matches. The entry originates in a study of PD-L1 blockade in urothelial cancer. Overall study context: Analysis of the blood was performed 3 weeks (second dose) and 6 weeks after treatment start.

The starting material was PBMCs, obtained around atezolizumab (anti-PD-L1) treatment. V is TRBV7-9 and J is TRBJ2-1, with TRBD2 matching 11 bases. The clonotype was recovered from a man aged 55 to 70 with urothelial cancer. As DNA, the CDR3 is TGTGCCAGCAGCCCGACGGGACTAGCGGTGTCCGGGGGGCAGTTCTTC. Its translation is CASSPTGLAVSGGQFF.